Following are 5 T cell receptor delta chains from one sample sequenced in a study of gamma-delta T cells after stem cell transplantation. TCRdb re-called clones from the RT-PCR reads using CATT. Among around 13,000 delta-chain clones listed, 30% to 35% were seen once. The sequencing input was gamma-delta T cells. The receptors originated from a human donor. It is not recorded whose cells these are; they may come from a transplant donor.

The V gene is TRDV1, the J gene TRDJ1; D is undetermined. This CDR3 is built from 19 residues. V dropped 4 bases and J dropped 1 base, with 25 bases sitting between them. Germline lookup yields CDR1 TSWWSYY and CDR2 QGS. The CDR3 loop reads CALGGRGVLKPFPTDKLIF. As DNA, the CDR3 is TGTGCTCTTGGGGGCCGCGGAGTACTGAAACCCTTTCCCACCGATAAACTCATCTTT.

The genes are TRDV1 and TRDJ1; 8 bases line up with TRDD3. V lost 0 bases and J lost 3; bases outside the gene matches: 21. The CDR3 is 21 amino acids. Germline loops: CDR1 TSWWSYY, CDR2 QGS. The CDR3, as DNA: TGTGCTCTTGGGGAACTAGTTCCGTCCCTCCAAATACTGGGGGCAGCCGATAAACTCATCTTT. Amino acids: CALGELVPSLQILGAADKLIF.

Turning to this clone: Other DNA sequences in the same sample also yield this CDR3. The rearrangement joins TRDV2 to TRDJ2; TRDD3 agrees at 10 bases. CDR3 length equals 16 residues. Germline CDR1 is GEAIGNYY and CDR2 is EKD. V was pared by 0 bases and J by 0 bases, with 0 bases of the junction left unmatched. CDR3 sequence reads: CACDTGGYALTAQLFF. The CDR3 DNA sequence: TGTGCCTGTGACACCGGGGGATACGCTTTGACAGCACAACTCTTCTTT.

The table lists this clone with a few counts. A much bigger clone sits one base away, suggesting this may be a read error. The chain recombines TRDV2 with TRDJ3, with 10 bases fitting TRDD3. The germline V gene encodes CDR1 GEAIGNYY and CDR2 EKD. This CDR3 is 18 amino acids long. The CDR3 DNA reads as TGTGCCTGTGACACCGTTGGGGGATACTCCTGGGACGCCCGACAGATGTTTTTC. Translated: CACDTVGGYSWDARQMFF.

As regards this clone: The germline gene is not matched at one end of the junction; a read error may be the cause. CDR3 protein: CACDTLVAQTAHLFF. CDR3 in DNA: TGTGCCTGTGACACACTGGTGGCTCAAACCGCACACCTCTTCTTT. This sequence joins TRDV2 and TRDJ2; D may be TRDD3 (5 bases). This CDR3 has 15 amino acids. CDR1 is GEAIGNYY, CDR2 EKD, per germline.